The T cell receptor (beta chain) under discussion was sequenced for a study of post-analysis software for immune sequencing data. Study overall: Included among the disease courses, which were recorded for the cohort, were relapsing-remitting, secondary progressive and progressive-relapsing multiple sclerosis.

Concerning this clonotype: Its antigen remains unidentified.

Findings and caveats of the study: There was significantly lower normalized Chao1 diversity in multiple sclerosis patients than in controls. Samples from one preparation batch, clustered by F measure, grouped strongly together. Included in a set of roughly five TRBV segments more frequent in patients than controls were TRBV5-6, TRBV5-1 and TRBV20-1.

V lost 6 bases, J lost 1 base, and 13 bases lay in between. Germline CDR1 and CDR2: SEHNR and FQNEAQ (reference sequence). The CDR3 is 14 amino acids. Prepared TCR beta cDNA libraries contained unique molecular identifiers. T cells numbering roughly 1 to 10 million yielded 450,000 to 500,000 cDNA molecules. TCRdb redid the calling of the PCR reads with MiXCR, one entry per CDR3 protein. The sample consists of some 690,000 distinct CDR3 sequences, around 64% of them appearing once. Sequenced sample: blood. The chain joins TRBV7-9 to TRBJ2-7; D is ambiguous. The TCR was taken from a girl aged 2 to 9 with multiple sclerosis. CDR3 in amino acids: CASSTSVYSYEQYF. The CDR3 coding sequence is TGTGCCAGCAGTACTTCAGTGTATTCCTACGAGCAGTACTTC.